This record looks at one T cell receptor beta chain sequence and its context. Its antigen specificity is not known. Per-nucleotide qualities are absent, and no much larger clonotype sits a single base away. At the junction V is shortened by 4 bases and J by 6 bases; bases outside the gene matches: 8. The germline V gene encodes CDR1 SGHRS and CDR2 YFSETQ. From the cysteine through the phenylalanine, the CDR3 covers 16 amino acids. Only the CDR3 part of the read is kept: 48 bases, read in frame from the first base. The data were taken from a study of tumour-infiltrating T cells in Burkitt lymphoma (TCRdb year 2020). For the study in its entirety: Clinical outcome was correlated with TCR repertoire data, and overall and progression-free survival were found to be predicted by productive clonality independently of established prognosticators, including age at diagnosis.

Library preparation was by the immunoSEQ multiplex PCR assay. TCRdb retrieved this table from immuneACCESS and kept in-frame rearrangements only. Not all clones are present; in checked studies, unresolved V genes account for under half, and no reason is known for the remainder. The sample table holds about 750 clones, of which around 85% were seen once. The top ten clones comprise around 28% of the sample. This chain is built from TRBV5-1 and TRBJ2-3, with 13 central nucleotides matching TRBD2. This sequence originates from a human donor with diffuse large B-cell lymphoma. Some clones in this sample may be carry-over from other donors' samples. The sequenced material came from tumor tissue. Read as DNA, the sequence is TGCGCCAGCAGCGGTCCCGGGACTAGCGGGATCGATACGCAGTATTTT. Translated, it gives CASSGPGTSGIDTQYF.